This T cell receptor (beta chain) was documented in a study of cytomegalovirus exposure and HLA in healthy donors. The CDR3 length is 16 residues. Germline V gene data show CDR1 as MDHEN and CDR2 as SYDVKM. V shed 3 bases, J shed 6 bases, and the junction held 10 bases outside the gene matches. PCR involved 60 Vbeta and 13 Jbeta primers. Sequencing was performed with immunoSEQ multiplex PCR; in TCRdb, only in-frame clones are kept and a portion is missing. This repertoire shows roughly 200,000 clones, 85% to 90% found once; its top ten account for 1.3%. This clonotype was obtained from a man under 40 in good health and CMV-seronegative. Sequenced: PBMCs. The chain carries TRBV28 and TRBJ2-2; 7 bases line up with TRBD1. CDR3 nucleotides: TGTGCCAGCAGTTTTGACCACAGGGGTTCCGCCGGGGAGCTGTTTTTT. The encoded protein is CASSFDHRGSAGELFF.